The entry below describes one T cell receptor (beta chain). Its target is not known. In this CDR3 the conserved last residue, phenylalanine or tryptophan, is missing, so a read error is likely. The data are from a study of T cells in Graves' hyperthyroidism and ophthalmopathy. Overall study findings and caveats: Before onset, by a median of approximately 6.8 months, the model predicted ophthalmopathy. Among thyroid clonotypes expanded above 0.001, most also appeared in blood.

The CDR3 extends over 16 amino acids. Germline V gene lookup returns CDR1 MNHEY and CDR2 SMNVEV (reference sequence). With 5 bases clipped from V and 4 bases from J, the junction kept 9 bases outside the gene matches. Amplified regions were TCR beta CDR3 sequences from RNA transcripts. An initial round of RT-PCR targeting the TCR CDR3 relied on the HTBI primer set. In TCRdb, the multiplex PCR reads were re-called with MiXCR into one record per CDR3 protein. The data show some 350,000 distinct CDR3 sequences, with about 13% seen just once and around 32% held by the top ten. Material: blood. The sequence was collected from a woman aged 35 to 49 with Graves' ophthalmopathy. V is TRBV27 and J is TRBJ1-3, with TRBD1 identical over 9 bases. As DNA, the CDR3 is TGTGCCAGCAGTATAACCGGGACAGGGTTCGGAAACACCATATATTCT. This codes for CASSITGTGFGNTIYS.